Below, 25 T cell receptor beta chains from the same sample are listed, as sequenced in a study of shared clonotypes between healthy human individuals. Sequencing used immunoSEQ multiplex PCR; TCRdb keeps in-frame clones, though not all of them. This table has more than 900,000 clones, about 84% appearing once. Sequences were obtained from memory CD4+ T cells from PBMCs. Subset reported: CD45RA-negative fraction. All receptors derive from a man in his late teens or twenties in good health. Some clones in this sample may be carry-over from other donors' samples.

V usage is TRBV4-1 and J usage is TRBJ2-5, with 8 bases identical to TRBD2. The trim removed 1 base at V and 5 bases at J, leaving 21 bases unmatched. The germline V gene has CDR1 MGHRA and CDR2 YSYEKL. The CDR3 has 20 residues. CDR3 bases: TGCGCCAGCAGCCAAGCCCTGCTCGGGGGCGGGAGGAAGGGCAGCGAGACCCAGTACTTC. It translates to CASSQALLGGGRKGSETQYF.

The chain is built from TRBV9 and TRBJ2-5; 9 bases map to TRBD1. V shed 0 bases and J 5 bases; nucleotides not matched to a gene: 8. This CDR3 contains 16 residues. Germline V gene lookup returns CDR1 SGDLS and CDR2 YYNGEE. CDR3 in amino acids: CASSVEQGASWETQYF. The CDR3 DNA follows: TGTGCCAGCAGCGTAGAACAGGGGGCGTCGTGGGAGACCCAGTACTTC.

This clone was counted at least ten times. J is TRBJ1-1 and V is TRBV29-1, with D unresolved. Trimming removed 0 bases from V and 10 bases from J, with 12 bases in between. The CDR3 has 12 residues. Looked up from germline, CDR1 is SQVTM and CDR2 is ANQGSEA. This chain's CDR3 is CSVEDPGNSAFF. The CDR3 DNA sequence: TGCAGCGTTGAAGATCCGGGCAATTCAGCTTTCTTT. The entire variable domain, with the rest obtained from reference TRBV29-1 and TRBJ1-1, is as follows: SAVISQKPSRDICQRGTSLTIQCQVDSQVTMMFWYRQQPGQSLTLIATANQGSEATYESGFVIDKFPISRPNLTFSTLTVSNMSPEDSSIYLCSVEDPGNSAFFGQGTRLTVV.

This clone was seen once. V gene TRBV18 combines with J gene TRBJ2-1, with TRBD2 identical over 10 bases. Germline V gene data show CDR1 as KGHSH and CDR2 as LQKENI. With 2 bases clipped from V and 5 bases from J, the junction kept 9 bases outside the gene matches. This CDR3 region has 17 residues. The CDR3 here is CASSPIVGLAGDNEQFF. The CDR3 DNA follows: TGTGCCAGCTCACCAATAGTCGGGCTAGCGGGGGACAATGAGCAGTTCTTC.

The chain combines TRBV5-6 with TRBJ2-2; TRBD1 matches 7 bases. After removal of 1 base from V and 5 bases from J, the junction contained 8 bases not matched to a gene. The length of the CDR3 is 16 residues. The germline gives CDR1 SGHDT, CDR2 YYEEEE. CDR3 region: CASSLMGQYETGELFF. The CDR3 bases are TGTGCCAGCAGCTTGATGGGACAGTATGAGACCGGGGAGCTGTTTTTT.

This chain links TRBV10-2 with TRBJ2-5; the D is unclear. This CDR3 spans 14 amino acids. Trimming took off 3 bases at V and 13 bases at J, with 21 bases between the two ends. Germline CDR1 and CDR2: WSHSY and SAAADI. CDR3 bases: TGCGCCAGCAGTGAAGGTTGGATGACGGCGGAACCGTACTTC. Its translation is CASSEGWMTAEPYF.

This chain connects TRBV7-2 to TRBJ2-3, with D unclear. The CDR3 is 15 amino acids. Germline CDR1 and CDR2: SGHTA and FQGNSA. Trimming removed 0 bases from V and 7 bases from J, with 14 bases in between. CDR3 residues: CASSLARLNGNTQYF. The CDR3 bases are TGTGCCAGCAGCTTAGCACGGTTGAACGGAAATACGCAGTATTTT.

Only a few counts were recorded for this clone. The CDR3 DNA follows: TGTGCCAGCCAGGACGTTCTAGGGTTCGAGCAGTACTTC. As protein: CASQDVLGFEQYF. This rearrangement joins TRBV18 to TRBJ2-7; D call uncertain. Per germline, CDR1 KGHSH and CDR2 LQKENI. Trimming left V 8 bases short and J 6 bases short, with 17 bases between. This CDR3 has 13 amino acids.

The CDR3 sequence: CASSLGMAGGRGDTQYF. CDR3 sequence (DNA): TGCGCCAGCAGCTTGGGTATGGCAGGGGGCCGGGGAGATACGCAGTATTTT. The J gene is TRBJ2-3, the V gene TRBV5-1; 8 nucleotides match TRBD1. The germline gives CDR1 SGHRS, CDR2 YFSETQ. V lost 0 bases, J lost 5 bases, and 11 bases stayed unmatched. The CDR3 spans 17 residues. The whole variable domain, filled in from reference TRBV5-1 and TRBJ2-3, reads KAGVTQTPRYLIKTRGQQVTLSCSPISGHRSVSWYQQTPGQGLQFLFEYFSETQRNKGNFPGRFSGRQFSNSRSEMNVSTLELGDSALYLCASSLGMAGGRGDTQYFGPGTRLTVL.

V is TRBV5-4 and J is TRBJ1-2; D unresolved. CDR3 length equals 13 residues. The germline V and J ends were trimmed by 0 bases and 6 bases, with 9 bases remaining between them. Germline V lookup: CDR1 SGHNT, CDR2 YYREEE (reference sequence). The CDR3 loop reads CASSLVGLNGYTF. CDR3 bases: TGTGCCAGCAGCTTGGTTGGCCTTAATGGCTACACCTTC.

This sequence joins TRBV11-2 and TRBJ2-7; 8 bases match TRBD1. V lost 6 bases and J lost 4; bases outside the gene matches: 2. The CDR3 has 12 residues. The germline V gene has CDR1 SGHAT and CDR2 FQNNGV. CDR3 sequence: CASRRTGYEQYF. In nucleotides, the CDR3 is TGTGCCAGCAGACGGACAGGGTACGAGCAGTACTTC.

V and J are TRBV28 and TRBJ2-1, with no clear D. Trimming cost V 6 bases and J 6 bases, with 6 bases left between them. Germline values: CDR1 MDHEN, CDR2 SYDVKM. This CDR3 is built from 11 residues. CDR3 region: CASRGVNEQFF. CDR3 DNA sequence: TGTGCCAGCAGGGGCGTCAATGAGCAGTTCTTC.

The gene calls are TRBV2 and TRBJ2-1, with TRBD2 matching over 8 bases. The V gene's germline CDR1 is SNHLY and CDR2 FYNNEI. Trimming cost V 4 bases and J 1 base; bases outside gene matches: 3. The CDR3 totals 15 residues. The CDR3 DNA reads as TGTGCCAGCAGTGCTAGCGGGTATTCCTACAATGAGCAGTTCTTC. Translating gives CASSASGYSYNEQFF.

The chain employs TRBV5-8 and TRBJ1-2; the D is unclear. V lost 5 bases and J lost 4, with 27 bases in between. The CDR3 has 18 residues. CDR1 is SGHTS, CDR2 YDEGEE, per germline. This CDR3 reads CASRVDRQALLEGYGYTF. CDR3 bases: TGTGCCAGCAGAGTCGACCGGCAGGCCTTGCTTGAGGGCTATGGCTACACCTTC.

V is TRBV5-4 and J is TRBJ2-7, with D uncertain. Per germline, CDR1 SGHNT and CDR2 YYREEE (reference sequence). V was pared by 1 base and J by 2 bases, with 10 bases between. This CDR3 has 14 amino acids. CDR3 protein: CASSLFSTTYEQYF. In DNA form, the CDR3 reads TGTGCCAGCAGCTTGTTCTCAACGACCTACGAGCAGTACTTC.

The chain employs TRBV20-1 and TRBJ1-1; D ambiguous. V was clipped by 3 bases and J by 3 bases, with 5 bases between them. Germline assignment: CDR1 DFQATT and CDR2 SNEGSKA (reference sequence). There are 11 residues in the CDR3. The CDR3 reads CSARRHTEAFF. The CDR3 DNA follows: TGCAGTGCTAGGCGACACACTGAAGCTTTCTTT.

The V call is TRBV5-1, the J call TRBJ2-7; 10 bases match TRBD2. The CDR3 runs 15 residues. Germline V gene sequence: CDR1 SGHRS, CDR2 YFSETQ. Losses at the gene ends were 4 bases for V and 4 bases for J; bases not matched to a gene: 8. This CDR3 reads CASSRSIAGGYEQYF. CDR3 coding DNA: TGCGCCAGCAGCCGGAGTATAGCGGGAGGATACGAGCAGTACTTC.

This rearrangement joins TRBV30 to TRBJ1-5, with D perhaps TRBD1 (6 bases). Germline values: CDR1 GTSNPN, CDR2 SVGIG (reference sequence). This CDR3 region has 14 residues. V shed 2 bases and J shed 4 bases, with 12 bases lying between them. The CDR3 sequence: CAWSTGTWNQPQHF. The CDR3 region has the DNA TGTGCCTGGAGTACAGGGACCTGGAATCAGCCCCAGCATTTT.

This clone has only a few counts. This same CDR3 is encoded by further DNA sequences in the sample. This chain connects TRBV29-1 to TRBJ2-2; D remains unclear. Germline lookup yields CDR1 SQVTM and CDR2 ANQGSEA. This CDR3 region has 11 residues. The germline V and J ends were trimmed by 4 bases and 2 bases, with 2 bases remaining between them. CDR3 sequence (DNA): TGCAGCGTTGGCAACACCGGGGAGCTGTTTTTT. Translating it yields CSVGNTGELFF.

This clone is a singleton in its sample. J is TRBJ2-3 and V is TRBV5-4; 8 positions match TRBD1. The CDR3 loop spans 15 amino acids. CDR1 is SGHNT and CDR2 is YYREEE in the germline V gene (reference sequence). V shed 4 bases, J shed 5 bases, and the junction held 9 bases outside the gene matches. The CDR3 region has the DNA TGTGCCAGCAGCATTACGACAGGGGCGGTAGATACGCAGTATTTT. Protein product: CASSITTGAVDTQYF.

The V call is TRBV5-6, the J call TRBJ1-1; possibly TRBD1 for D (5 bases). V was clipped by 4 bases and J by 1 base, with 11 bases between them. The CDR3 has 14 amino acids. Germline V gene sequence: CDR1 SGHDT, CDR2 YYEEEE. In DNA form, the CDR3 reads TGTGCCAGCAGCGGGGAGCAGGGGAACACTGAAGCTTTCTTT. This encodes CASSGEQGNTEAFF. Drawing the rest from reference TRBV5-6 and TRBJ1-1, the complete variable domain is DAGVTQSPTHLIKTRGQQVTLRCSPKSGHDTVSWYQQALGQGPQFIFQYYEEEERQRGNFPDRFSGHQFPNYSSELNVNALLLGDSALYLCASSGEQGNTEAFFGQGTRLTVV.

The chain employs TRBV27 and TRBJ1-2; 7 nucleotides align to TRBD1. Per the germline V gene, CDR1 is MNHEY and CDR2 is SMNVEV (reference sequence). This CDR3 spans 13 amino acids. After removal of 6 bases from V and 8 bases from J, the junction contained 9 bases not matched to a gene. DNA for the CDR3: TGTGCCAGCAGGTCAGCAGGGGGAGTCGGCTACACCTTC. Its translation is CASRSAGGVGYTF.

The chain employs TRBV7-3 and TRBJ2-3; D call uncertain. Per germline, CDR1 SGHTA and CDR2 FQGTGA. V dropped 3 bases and J dropped 4 bases, with 14 bases sitting between them. This CDR3 is built from 15 residues. The CDR3 protein is CASSLKRTGADTQYF. The DNA of the CDR3 is TGTGCCAGCAGCTTGAAAAGGACCGGCGCAGATACGCAGTATTTT.

The chain uses TRBV6-6 and TRBJ1-2, with D uncertain. The length of the CDR3 is 12 residues. The germline gives CDR1 MNHNY, CDR2 SVGAGI (reference sequence). Between the trimmed V and J ends, which lost 0 bases and 8 bases, there was a span of 7 bases. The CDR3 here is CASSYSKVGYTF. For the CDR3, the DNA is TGTGCCAGCAGTTACTCGAAGGTGGGCTACACCTTC.

The V gene is TRBV9, the J gene TRBJ1-5; D perhaps matches TRBD1 (5 bases). This CDR3 is built from 16 residues. Per the germline V gene, CDR1 is SGDLS and CDR2 is YYNGEE. With 3 bases removed from V and 0 bases from J, the gap between germline ends came to 13 bases. CDR3 DNA: TGTGCCAGCAGCGCCACAGGTTACGATAGCAATCAGCCCCAGCATTTT. It translates to CASSATGYDSNQPQHF. The full variable domain, in which reference TRBV9 and TRBJ1-5 provide the parts outside the CDR3, is DSGVTQTPKHLITATGQRVTLRCSPRSGDLSVYWYQQSLDQGLQFLIQYYNGEERAKGNILERFSAQQFPDLHSELNLSSLELGDSALYFCASSATGYDSNQPQHFGDGTRLSIL.